This TCR beta chain was recovered during a study of T cell repertoires in cytomegalovirus infection. In TCRdb, the reads were re-called with MiXCR into one record per CDR3 protein. The data contain more than 350,000 distinct CDR3 sequences, approximately 33% of them seen just once; the ten biggest clones take up 12% to 15%. CDR3 length: 15 amino acids. The V gene end was trimmed by 1 base and the J gene end by 4 bases; junction bases not matched to a gene: 5. CDR1 and CDR2 (germline): SGHAT, FQNNGV. The chain carries TRBV11-2 and TRBJ2-5, with TRBD1 matching over 8 bases. The sequenced sample was PBMCs. The clonotype originates from a human donor in good health (CMV status not recorded). Some clones in this sample may be carry-over from other donors' samples. The CDR3 DNA is TGTGCCAGCAGCTTAGGCGGCAGGGGGCGAGAGACCCAGTACTTC. Its protein product is CASSLGGRGRETQYF. The complete variable domain, with remaining parts taken from reference TRBV11-2 and TRBJ2-5, reads EAGVAQSPRYKIIEKRQSVAFWCNPISGHATLYWYQQILGQGPKLLIQFQNNGVVDDSQLPKDRFSAERLKGVDSTLKIQPAKLEDSAVYLCASSLGGRGRETQYFGPGTRLLVL.